The subject of this entry is one T cell receptor beta chain. The antigen is not known. This CDR3 is built from 12 residues. The germline V and J ends were trimmed by 2 bases and 6 bases, with 9 bases remaining between them. Looked up from germline, CDR1 is SQVTM and CDR2 is ANQGSEA. Despite likely unrecorded immune exposures, the donors were nominally healthy at the time of sampling. PCR primers comprised 60 Vbeta and 13 Jbeta primers. Assay: immunoSEQ multiplex PCR; the TCRdb copy retains only in-frame clones and omits some. The sample includes 75,000 to 100,000 clones, 65% to 85% of them seen just once. The data belong to a study of cytomegalovirus exposure and HLA in healthy donors. The study, taken as a whole, reports: The authors later found TCR association rates varying by HLA locus, with DRB1 most and HLA-C fewest. In a later analysis, HLA-associated beta chains showed higher expansion and lower generation probabilities than comparable chains. Analyses of presence and absence presupposed an approximately uniform sequencing depth across donors.

This TCR was sampled from a female donor in good health and CMV-seropositive. Sequencing input: PBMCs. The chain carries TRBV29-1 and TRBJ2-3; D is unresolved. In DNA form, the CDR3 reads TGCAGCGTTGAAAGATCCGGGGATACGCAGTATTTT. It codes for CSVERSGDTQYF.